The clone carrying this T cell receptor (beta chain) was seen just once. Its antigen remains unknown. The data originate from a study of cytomegalovirus exposure and HLA in healthy donors. Turning to the study itself: A later analysis reported the same platform for the roughly 120 validation repertoires and the roughly 700 first-cohort repertoires.

The donors were in the 120-subject validation cohort, distinct from the approximately 670-subject first cohort. Some clones are missing from TCRdb's copy, which holds only in-frame ones; the method was immunoSEQ multiplex PCR. The sample includes about 79,000 clones, more than 85% of them seen just once. V was shortened by 5 bases and J by 2 bases, with 12 bases between the two germline ends. Germline lookup yields CDR1 MGHDK and CDR2 SYGVNS. The CDR3 totals 14 residues. Study conclusions and caveats: The majority of TCR sequences were rare, yet some public TCRs appeared in many donors.

The sample consisted of PBMCs. This sequence was found in a woman in her twenties or thirties in good health and CMV-seronegative. V gene TRBV25-1 combines with J gene TRBJ2-5; D may be TRBD2 (5 bases). The CDR3 bases are TGTGCCAGCAGTCACGAGCGGCCACAAGAGACCCAGTACTTC. Translating gives CASSHERPQETQYF.